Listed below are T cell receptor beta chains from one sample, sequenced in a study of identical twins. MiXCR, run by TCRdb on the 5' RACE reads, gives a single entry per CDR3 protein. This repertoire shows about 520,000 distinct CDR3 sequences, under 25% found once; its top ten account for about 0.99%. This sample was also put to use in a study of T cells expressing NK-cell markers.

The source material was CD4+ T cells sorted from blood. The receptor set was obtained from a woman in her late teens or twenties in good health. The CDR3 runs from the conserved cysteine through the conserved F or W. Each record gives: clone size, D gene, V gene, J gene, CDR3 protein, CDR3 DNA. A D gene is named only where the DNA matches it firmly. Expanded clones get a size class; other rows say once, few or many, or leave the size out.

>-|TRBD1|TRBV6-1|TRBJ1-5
CASSEAVTGGIQPQHF
TGTGCCAGCAGTGAAGCGGTGACAGGGGGGATTCAGCCCCAGCATTTT
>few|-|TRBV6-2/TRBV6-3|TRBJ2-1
CASSWGTLGAVYNEQFF
TGTGCCAGCAGTTGGGGTACTTTAGGAGCAGTCTACAATGAGCAGTTCTTC
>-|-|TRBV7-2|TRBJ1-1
CASSLAGNALYTEAFF
TGTGCCAGCAGCTTAGCGGGAAATGCCTTGTACACTGAAGCTTTCTTT
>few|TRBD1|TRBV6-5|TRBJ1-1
CASSYSPTGGVDTEAFF
TGTGCCAGCAGTTACTCCCCGACAGGGGGTGTCGACACTGAAGCTTTCTTT
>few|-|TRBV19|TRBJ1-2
CASAPPGYYGYTF
TGTGCCAGTGCCCCCCCCGGATACTATGGCTACACCTTC
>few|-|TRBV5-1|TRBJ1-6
CASSFARVNSPLHF
TGCGCCAGCAGCTTCGCCAGGGTTAATTCACCCCTCCACTTT
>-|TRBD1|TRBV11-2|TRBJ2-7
CASRRDRAYEQYF
TGTGCCAGCCGCCGGGACAGGGCCTACGAGCAGTACTTC
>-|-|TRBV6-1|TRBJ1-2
CASSQPGQWSYGYTF
TGTGCCAGCAGTCAACCGGGACAATGGAGCTATGGCTACACCTTC
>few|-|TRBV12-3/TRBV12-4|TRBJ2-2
CASRMTNTGELFF
TGTGCCAGCAGGATGACTAACACCGGGGAGCTGTTTTTT
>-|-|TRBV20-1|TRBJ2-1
CSVSRLEQFF
TGCAGCGTTAGCAGGCTTGAGCAGTTCTTC
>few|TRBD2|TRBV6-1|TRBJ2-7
CASRTGTNPYEQYF
TGTGCCAGCAGAACCGGGACTAACCCCTACGAGCAGTACTTC
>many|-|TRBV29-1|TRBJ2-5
CSAGLNQETQYF
TGCAGCGCCGGACTGAACCAAGAGACCCAGTACTTC
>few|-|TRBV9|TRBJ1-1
CASSVNPGNTEAFF
TGTGCCAGCAGCGTAAACCCGGGGAACACTGAAGCTTTCTTT
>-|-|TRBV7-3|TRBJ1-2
CASSLTPGQLTYGYTF
TGTGCCAGCAGCTTAACTCCGGGACAATTAACCTATGGCTACACCTTC
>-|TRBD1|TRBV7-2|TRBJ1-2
CASSVAPTGVYGYTF
TGTGCCAGCAGCGTAGCTCCCACAGGGGTCTATGGCTACACCTTC
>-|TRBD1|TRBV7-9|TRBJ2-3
CASELMATGSADTQYF
TGTGCCAGCGAGCTTATGGCGACAGGGTCCGCAGATACGCAGTATTTT
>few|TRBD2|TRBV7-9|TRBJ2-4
CASSTRGAGVGNIQYF
TGTGCCAGCAGCACGCGGGGGGCCGGTGTCGGAAACATTCAGTACTTC
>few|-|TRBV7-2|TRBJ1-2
CACVIGNYGYTF
TGTGCCTGCGTTATCGGGAACTATGGCTACACCTTC
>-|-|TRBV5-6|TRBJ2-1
CASSFVDNEQFF
TGTGCCAGCAGCTTCGTTGACAATGAGCAGTTCTTC
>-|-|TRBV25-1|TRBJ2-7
CASSEFGRIYEQYF
TGTGCCAGCAGTGAATTCGGCAGGATCTACGAGCAGTACTTC
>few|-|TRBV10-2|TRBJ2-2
CASRGTGDLFF
TGCGCCAGTAGGGGCACCGGGGATCTGTTTTTT
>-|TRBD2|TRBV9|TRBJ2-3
CASSGSGGRTDTQYF
TGTGCCAGCAGCGGTAGCGGGGGGAGGACAGATACGCAGTATTTT
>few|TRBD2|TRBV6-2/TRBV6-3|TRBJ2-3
CASSYSVLAGETPDTQYF
TGTGCCAGCAGTTACTCGGTACTAGCGGGGGAGACTCCAGATACGCAGTATTTT
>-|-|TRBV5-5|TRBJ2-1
CASTIAPGRDNEQFF
TGTGCCAGCACCATAGCCCCCGGTCGGGACAATGAGCAGTTCTTC
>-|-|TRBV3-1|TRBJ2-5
CASSLTRDTSTQYF
TGTGCCAGCAGCCTCACCCGGGACACGTCGACCCAGTACTTC
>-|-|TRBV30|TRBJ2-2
CAWTPGYGELFF
TGTGCCTGGACGCCGGGCTACGGGGAGCTGTTTTTT
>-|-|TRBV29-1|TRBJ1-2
CSVAGRGDKLFGYTF
TGCAGCGTTGCAGGGAGGGGCGACAAGCTGTTCGGCTACACCTTC
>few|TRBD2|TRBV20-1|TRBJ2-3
CSARNLRGLAGRGTDTQYF
TGCAGTGCTAGAAACCTCAGAGGGCTAGCGGGGCGGGGCACAGATACGCAGTATTTT
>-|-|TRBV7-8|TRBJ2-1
CASSLGQEQFF
TGTGCCAGCAGCTTAGGCCAAGAGCAGTTCTTC
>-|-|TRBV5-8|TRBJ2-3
CASSWGGTPEGDTQYF
TGTGCCAGCAGCTGGGGAGGTACCCCGGAGGGAGATACGCAGTATTTT
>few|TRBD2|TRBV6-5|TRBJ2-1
CASSYSAGVDNEQFF
TGTGCCAGCAGTTACTCCGCGGGAGTGGACAATGAGCAGTTCTTC
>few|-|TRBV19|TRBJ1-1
CASSIGENTEAFF
TGTGCCAGTAGTATTGGGGAGAACACTGAAGCTTTCTTT
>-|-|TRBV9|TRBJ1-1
CASSVDAGMNTEAFF
TGTGCCAGCAGCGTAGATGCAGGGATGAACACTGAAGCTTTCTTT
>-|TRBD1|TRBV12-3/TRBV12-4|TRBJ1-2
CASTFGGQGRNTF
TGTGCCAGCACCTTTGGGGGACAGGGTAGGAACACCTTC
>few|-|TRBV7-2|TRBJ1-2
CASSPQLSSELYGYTF
TGTGCCAGCAGCCCCCAGCTTTCATCCGAGCTCTATGGCTACACCTTC
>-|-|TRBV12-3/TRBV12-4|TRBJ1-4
CASKEYLNEKLFF
TGTGCCAGCAAGGAATACCTTAATGAAAAACTGTTTTTT
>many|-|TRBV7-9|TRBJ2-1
CASSLGLADNEQFF
TGTGCCAGCAGCTTAGGGCTAGCAGACAATGAGCAGTTCTTC
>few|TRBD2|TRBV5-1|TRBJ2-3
CASSFNSGITDTQYF
TGCGCCAGCAGCTTTAACAGCGGGATCACAGATACGCAGTATTTT
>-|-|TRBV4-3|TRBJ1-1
CASSQDRTPNTEAFF
TGCGCCAGCAGCCAAGATAGGACACCGAACACTGAAGCTTTCTTT
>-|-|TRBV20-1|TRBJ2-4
CSASALGGRIQYF
TGCAGTGCTAGTGCCCTAGGGGGACGCATTCAGTACTTC
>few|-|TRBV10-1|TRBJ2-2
CASSLLPTGELFF
TGCGCCAGCAGTCTTCTACCCACCGGGGAGCTGTTTTTT
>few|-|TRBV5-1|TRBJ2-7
CASTQVGGVYEQYF
TGCGCCAGCACCCAAGTTGGGGGTGTTTACGAGCAGTACTTC
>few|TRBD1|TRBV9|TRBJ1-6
CASSDAGQANSPLHF
TGTGCCAGCAGCGACGCGGGACAGGCGAATTCACCCCTCCACTTT
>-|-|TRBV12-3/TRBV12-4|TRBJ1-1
CASRGPGADTEAFF
TGTGCCAGCAGGGGACCGGGGGCTGACACTGAAGCTTTCTTT
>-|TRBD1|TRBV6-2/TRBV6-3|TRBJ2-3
CASSYSIQGAWYTDTQYF
TGTGCCAGCAGTTACTCGATCCAGGGGGCGTGGTACACAGATACGCAGTATTTT
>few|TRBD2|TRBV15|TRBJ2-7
CATSREGGGAYEQYF
TGTGCCACCAGCAGAGAAGGCGGGGGGGCCTACGAGCAGTACTTC
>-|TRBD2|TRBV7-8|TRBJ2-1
CASSLGGLAGYNEQFF
TGTGCCAGCAGCTTGGGGGGACTAGCGGGTTACAATGAGCAGTTCTTC